These 5 T cell receptor beta chains came from one sample sequenced in a study of cytomegalovirus exposure and HLA in healthy donors. Amplification used 60 Vbeta primers and 13 Jbeta primers. Libraries were prepared by immunoSEQ multiplex PCR; TCRdb keeps only in-frame clonotypes and omits some of them. The sample yields about 160,000 clones, about four fifths seen once. The source material was PBMCs. All receptors derive from a man aged 25 to 40 in good health and CMV-seronegative.

The chain joins TRBV5-4 to TRBJ2-7; possible D gene TRBD1, 6 bases. The CDR3 is 14 amino acids. The V end lost 1 base, the J end lost 6 bases, and 14 bases lay between the germline ends. CDR1 SGHNT and CDR2 YYREEE come from the germline V gene (reference sequence). CDR3 residues: CASSLTGPLIEQYF. DNA for the CDR3: TGTGCCAGCAGCTTGACAGGGCCTCTGATCGAGCAGTACTTC.

CDR3 coding DNA: TGTGCCACCGCACTGCAGGGGGCGGTTGCCGAGCAGTACTTC. It translates to CATALQGAVAEQYF. This chain uses TRBV15 with TRBJ2-7, with 8 positions matching TRBD1. V shed 8 bases, J shed 6 bases, and the junction held 12 bases outside the gene matches. CDR1 is LNHNV and CDR2 is YYDKDF in the germline V gene (reference sequence). The CDR3 length is 14 residues.

The V and J genes are TRBV7-9 and TRBJ2-7, with TRBD2 as a possible D gene (5 bases). CDR1 and CDR2 (germline): SEHNR, FQNEAQ (reference sequence). Trimming cost V 6 bases and J 1 base, with 16 bases left between them. The CDR3 spans 15 residues. The CDR3 sequence: CASRDHGGPSYEQYF. Here the CDR3 DNA reads TGTGCCAGCAGAGATCATGGCGGGCCTTCCTACGAGCAGTACTTC.

CDR3 in amino acids: CASSLMKAGNYGYTF. The CDR3 DNA reads TGTGCCAGCAGTTTAATGAAGGCAGGGAATTATGGCTACACCTTC. The V call is TRBV28, the J call TRBJ1-2, with a tentative D call TRBD1 (5 bases). The V gene lost 2 bases and the J gene lost 5 bases, with 15 bases spanning the gap. Per germline, CDR1 MDHEN and CDR2 SYDVKM. CDR3 length: 15 amino acids.

The chain is built from TRBV25-1 and TRBJ1-4; 7 nucleotides match TRBD1. Germline V gives CDR1 MGHDK, CDR2 SYGVNS. J was trimmed by 2 bases and V by 4 bases; bases with no gene match: 4. This CDR3 contains 15 residues. Here the CDR3 reads CASSARQGTNEKLFF. The CDR3 nucleotides read TGTGCCAGCAGTGCTCGACAGGGCACTAATGAAAAACTGTTTTTT.